These 24 T cell receptor beta chains share one sample of origin, sequenced in a study of Ad26.COV2.S vaccination and SARS-CoV-2 variants (dated by TCRdb to 2020 to 2023). The library was made by the immunoSEQ multiplex PCR assay. Here the immuneACCESS table is served through TCRdb, limited to in-frame sequences with V and J called. Missing clones are a known gap in these copies; in checked studies unresolved V genes cover under half, and the rest lacks a known reason. The sample data list some 300,000 clones, and around four fifths of these were observed just once. The top ten constitute 2% to 2.5% of the sample. The treatment or condition label on this specimen signifies: some 19 received Ad26.COV2.S at low or high dose, single or two shots; 5 received placebo; per-sample allocation not given. For vaccine and placebo recipients, the sequenced repertoires came from samples collected on day 63 after the first injection.

This material consisted of peripheral blood, taken in a trial of Ad26.COV2.S vaccine versus placebo. All receptors come from a person aged 18-65 years who received the Ad26.COV2.S COVID-19 vaccine or a placebo.

The chain carries TRBV15 and TRBJ1-4; D may be TRBD1 (6 bases). Germline lookup yields CDR1 LNHNV and CDR2 YYDKDF (reference sequence). This CDR3 is built from 16 residues. Trimming cost V 1 base and J 7 bases, with 16 bases left between them. The CDR3, as DNA: TGTGCCACCAGCAGAGGGGGGACATTGGGGGCTGAAAAACTGTTTTTT. Protein sequence: CATSRGGTLGAEKLFF.

The gene calls are TRBV27 and TRBJ1-1; D possibly corresponds to TRBD1 (5 bases). CDR3 size: 16 residues. Germline V gene data show CDR1 as MNHEY and CDR2 as SMNVEV (reference sequence). V dropped 2 bases and J dropped 5 bases, with 18 bases sitting between them. The CDR3 reads CASSLRGAPGWTEAFF. CDR3 nucleotides: TGTGCCAGCAGTTTAAGGGGTGCCCCCGGGTGGACTGAAGCTTTCTTT.

V usage is TRBV18 and J usage is TRBJ1-6; the D is unclear. Germline V CDR1 and CDR2: KGHSH, LQKENI. With 5 bases removed from V and 0 bases from J, the gap between germline ends came to 20 bases. The length of the CDR3 is 19 residues. The CDR3 coding sequence is TGTGCCAGCTCAGTCCTCCCTCCCTCGGCGAGCTCCTATAATTCACCCCTCCACTTT. This gives the protein CASSVLPPSASSYNSPLHF.

This chain joins TRBV5-6 and TRBJ1-2; D is ambiguous. The CDR3 runs to 13 residues. Trimming stripped 5 bases from V and 7 bases from J, with 15 bases between. CDR1 and CDR2 from the germline V gene are SGHDT and YYEEEE. In DNA, the CDR3 is TGTGCCAGCAGTCCAGCTTTTCATGCTGGCTACACCTTC. It yields the protein CASSPAFHAGYTF.

In this sample, this clone turned up a few times. This rearrangement joins TRBV2 to TRBJ2-2, with D uncertain. Trimming stripped 6 bases from V and 1 base from J, with 6 bases between. CDR1 is SNHLY and CDR2 is FYNNEI in the germline V gene. There are 13 residues in the CDR3. CDR3 residues: CASSPRNTGELFF. DNA for the CDR3: TGTGCCAGCAGCCCCAGGAACACCGGGGAGCTGTTTTTT.

This clone came up a few times. The chain combines TRBV6-6 with TRBJ2-7; 12 nucleotides agree with TRBD1. The V gene's germline CDR1 is MNHNY and CDR2 SVGAGI (reference sequence). This CDR3 spans 15 amino acids. Unmatched junction bases numbered 10, after V lost 7 bases and J lost 6 bases. The CDR3 loop reads CASNDPGQGAREQYF. The CDR3 region has the DNA TGTGCCAGCAACGATCCGGGACAGGGGGCTCGCGAGCAGTACTTC.

This chain links TRBV5-6 with TRBJ1-3; weak D call: TRBD1 (5 bases). CDR3 length: 16 amino acids. V lost 4 bases to trimming and J lost 0 bases, with 14 bases between them. The germline CDR1 and CDR2 sequences are SGHDT and YYEEEE. For the CDR3, the DNA is TGTGCCAGCAGCCTTCCGGGGCCGTTCTCTGGAAACACCATATATTTT. Protein product: CASSLPGPFSGNTIYF.

The chain uses TRBV2 and TRBJ1-1, with 9 bases matching TRBD1. This CDR3 is 13 amino acids long. Germline V gives CDR1 SNHLY, CDR2 FYNNEI. Trimming took 8 bases from V and 5 from J; bases not matched to a gene: 6. This CDR3 reads CASSGQGLTEAFF. The CDR3 nucleotides read TGTGCCAGCTCGGGACAGGGATTAACTGAAGCTTTCTTT.

The genes are TRBV23-1 and TRBJ1-2, with D hard to call. TRBV23-1 is labeled an ORF, and its function is uncertain. This CDR3 region has 15 residues. The V and J ends lost 4 bases and 2 bases respectively, with 14 bases between them. CDR3 in DNA: TGCGCCAGCAGTCCCCCCCCCACGGTGAACTATGGCTACACCTTC. Protein: CASSPPPTVNYGYTF.

The chain carries TRBV7-8 and TRBJ2-2; TRBD1 agrees at 8 bases. The CDR3 is 14 amino acids. The trim removed 5 bases at V and 6 bases at J, leaving 5 bases unmatched. The germline CDR1 and CDR2 sequences are SGHVS and FQNEAQ. The CDR3 sequence is CASSPTGVPGELFF. The CDR3 DNA follows: TGTGCCAGCAGCCCGACAGGGGTCCCCGGGGAGCTGTTTTTT.

The chain couples TRBV5-1 to TRBJ2-3, with 9 positions matching TRBD2. Per the germline V gene, CDR1 is SGHRS and CDR2 is YFSETQ. This CDR3 is 17 amino acids long. The ends lost 0 bases at V and 5 bases at J; junction bases unmatched: 10. The CDR3 spells CASSLARASGEGDTQYF. The CDR3, as DNA: TGCGCCAGCAGCTTGGCCAGAGCTAGCGGGGAGGGAGATACGCAGTATTTT.

This clone was seen once. Distinct nucleotide sequences in the sample also encode this CDR3. The CDR3 is CASRRTYGYTF. CDR3 in DNA: TGTGCCAGCAGGCGGACCTATGGCTACACCTTC. The gene calls are TRBV12-3 or TRBV12-4 and TRBJ1-2; D remains ambiguous. V gave up 6 bases and J gave up 4 bases, with 6 bases separating them. There are 11 residues in the CDR3.

The chain recombines TRBV5-6 with TRBJ2-4; 7 bases are a match to TRBD1. This CDR3 has 17 amino acids. J was trimmed by 3 bases and V by 4 bases; bases with no gene match: 13. Per the germline V gene, CDR1 is SGHDT and CDR2 is YYEEEE. The CDR3: CASSRLRAQGVKNIQYF. The CDR3 DNA sequence: TGTGCCAGCAGCCGCCTGAGGGCCCAGGGGGTCAAAAACATTCAGTACTTC.

The CDR3 protein is CASRWTGGETQYF. For the CDR3, the DNA is TGTGCCAGCAGATGGACAGGGGGAGAGACCCAGTACTTC. This chain joins TRBV6-5 and TRBJ2-5; 10 nucleotides agree with TRBD1. The germline V gene encodes CDR1 MNHEY and CDR2 SVGAGI. Trimming at V came to 6 bases and at J to 4 bases, leaving 2 bases not matched to a gene. CDR3 size: 13 residues.

This chain connects TRBV5-1 to TRBJ2-7, with D possibly being TRBD1 (6 bases). The CDR3 is made up of 14 amino acids. The ends were cut back, 4 bases at V and 5 bases at J, with 16 bases in the middle. Germline lookup yields CDR1 SGHRS and CDR2 YFSETQ. Here the CDR3 reads CASSQGHEHNEQYF. CDR3 sequence (DNA): TGCGCCAGCAGCCAGGGACATGAACATAACGAGCAGTACTTC.

This sequence joins TRBV28 and TRBJ1-5, with unresolved D. V lost 5 bases, J lost 0 bases, and 17 bases lay in between. The length of the CDR3 is 17 residues. Germline assignment: CDR1 MDHEN and CDR2 SYDVKM. The CDR3 DNA sequence: TGTGCCAGCAGTATTAGGGCGGGAGGTTATAGCAATCAGCCCCAGCATTTT. Its translation: CASSIRAGGYSNQPQHF.

This clone occurred once. The chain recombines TRBV18 with TRBJ2-1, with 8 bases aligning to TRBD1. Per germline, CDR1 KGHSH and CDR2 LQKENI. This CDR3 is 14 amino acids long. V lost 4 bases to trimming and J lost 6 bases; unmatched junction nucleotides: 5. CDR3 amino acids: CASSRPGGFNEQFF. The CDR3 DNA reads TGTGCCAGCTCACGCCCAGGGGGCTTCAATGAGCAGTTCTTC. Full variable domain (remainder filled in from reference TRBV18 and TRBJ2-1): NAGVMQNPRHLVRRRGQEARLRCSPMKGHSHVYWYRQLPEEGLKFMVYLQKENIIDESGMPKERFSAEFPKEGPSILRIQQVVRGDSAAYFCASSRPGGFNEQFFGPGTRLTVL.

The chain employs TRBV4-1 and TRBJ2-1; no reliable D call. V gave up 4 bases and J gave up 9 bases, with 10 bases separating them. This CDR3 spans 12 amino acids. Germline CDR1 reads MGHRA; CDR2 reads YSYEKL. CDR3 coding DNA: TGCGCCAGCAGCCGGAGTGGGATTGAGCAGTTCTTC. This codes for CASSRSGIEQFF.

The chain has TRBV6-5 and TRBJ1-2; 8 nucleotides agree with TRBD1. Per the germline V gene, CDR1 is MNHEY and CDR2 is SVGAGI. This CDR3 is built from 14 residues. The trim removed 6 bases at V and 2 bases at J, leaving 5 bases unmatched. As DNA, the CDR3 is TGTGCCAGCAGAACAGGGGGAGGGAACTATGGCTACACCTTC. It specifies CASRTGGGNYGYTF.

This clone appeared once. CDR3 residues: CASSPRTGRVDEAFF. CDR3 nucleotides: TGTGCCAGCAGCCCCCGGACAGGGAGGGTGGATGAAGCTTTCTTT. The chain carries TRBV3-1 (or the pseudogene TRBV3-2) and TRBJ1-1; 8 nucleotides match TRBD1. CDR1 is LGHDT and CDR2 is YNNKEL in the germline V gene (reference sequence). CDR3 length: 15 amino acids. The junction had 11 bases not matched to a gene; V was cut back by 4 bases and J by 7 bases.

This clone was counted only a few times. This sequence joins TRBV11-2 and TRBJ1-6; TRBD1 agrees at 8 bases. The trim removed 4 bases at V and 6 bases at J, leaving 8 bases unmatched. Per the germline V gene, CDR1 is SGHAT and CDR2 is FQNNGV. This CDR3 is 16 amino acids long. In nucleotides, the CDR3 is TGTGCCAGCAGCTCCATGTCAGGGGGCGTTAATTCACCCCTCCACTTT. Amino acids: CASSSMSGGVNSPLHF. Full variable domain (remainder filled in from reference TRBV11-2 and TRBJ1-6): EAGVAQSPRYKIIEKRQSVAFWCNPISGHATLYWYQQILGQGPKLLIQFQNNGVVDDSQLPKDRFSAERLKGVDSTLKIQPAKLEDSAVYLCASSSMSGGVNSPLHFGNGTRLTVT.

This chain connects TRBV6-5 to TRBJ1-3; D is possibly TRBD1 (5 bases). Germline values: CDR1 MNHEY, CDR2 SVGAGI. Trimming cost V 8 bases and J 0 bases, with 14 bases left between them. The CDR3 totals 15 residues. CDR3 bases: TGTGCCAGCGGGAAGGGGATCGGCTCTGGAAACACCATATATTTT. Amino acids: CASGKGIGSGNTIYF.

As DNA, the CDR3 is TGTGCCAGTTCGTTAGGGCCTAACTATGGCTACACCTTC. Residues: CASSLGPNYGYTF. The gene calls are TRBV19 and TRBJ1-2; D is ambiguous. Trimming took 8 bases from V and 0 from J, leaving 10 bases between them. The CDR3 has 13 amino acids. Germline V gene lookup returns CDR1 LNHDA and CDR2 SQIVND (reference sequence).

The CDR3 DNA is TGTGCCAGCACCCCGGAATACCCAGAGACCCAGTACTTC. Amino acids: CASTPEYPETQYF. V and J are TRBV12-3 or TRBV12-4 and TRBJ2-5, with unresolved D. The CDR3 runs to 13 residues. V dropped 7 bases and J dropped 4 bases, with 13 bases sitting between them.